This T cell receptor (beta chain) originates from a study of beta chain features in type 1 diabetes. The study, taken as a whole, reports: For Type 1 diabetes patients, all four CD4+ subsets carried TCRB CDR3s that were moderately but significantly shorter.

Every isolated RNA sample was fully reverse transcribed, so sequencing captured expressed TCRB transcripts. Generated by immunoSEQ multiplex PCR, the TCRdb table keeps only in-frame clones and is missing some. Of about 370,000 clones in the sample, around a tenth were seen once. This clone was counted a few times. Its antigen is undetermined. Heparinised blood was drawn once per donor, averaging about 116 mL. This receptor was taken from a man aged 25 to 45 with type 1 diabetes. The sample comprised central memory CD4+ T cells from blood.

CDR3 sequence: CASSLGQGDEQYF. CDR3 nucleotide sequence: TGTGCCAGCAGCTTAGGGCAGGGGGACGAGCAGTACTTC. This chain uses TRBV4-2 with TRBJ2-7, with 7 bases lining up with TRBD1. With V trimmed by 5 bases and J by 5 bases, 6 bases remained unmatched. The CDR3 covers 13 residues. CDR1 and CDR2 (germline): LGHNA, YNFKEQ.